This TCR beta chain was sequenced for a study of shared clonotypes between healthy human individuals. The overall study: The study enrolled a couple of women and a few men aged 18 to 49.

The run depth of the assay was deep. Each cell subset's genomic DNA was divided evenly among several immunoSEQ plates. Generated by immunoSEQ multiplex PCR, the TCRdb table keeps only in-frame clones and is missing some. Of some 2 million clones listed, approximately 94% are singletons. Turning to this clone: Antigen specificity is unknown.

The naive CD8 fraction comprised CD45RO-negative cells positively selected for CCR7 and excluded terminally differentiated effector memory CD45RA+ cells. The ends lost 5 bases at V and 3 bases at J; junction bases unmatched: 8. Germline CDR1 LNHDA, CDR2 SQIVND (reference sequence). The length of the CDR3 is 15 residues. Study findings and constraints: Incompleteness in sorted-subset sequencing, despite large depth, was shown by rarefaction.

Source material: naive CD8+ T cells sorted from blood. This chain joins TRBV19 and TRBJ2-7; 9 bases map to TRBD2. The origin of this receptor is a young man in good health. CDR3 DNA: TGTGCCAGTAGTGCGAGAGCTAGCGGGAACTACGAGCAGTACTTC. Encoded protein: CASSARASGNYEQYF. Full variable domain (outside the CDR3, taken from reference TRBV19 and TRBJ2-7): DGGITQSPKYLFRKEGQNVTLSCEQNLNHDAMYWYRQDPGQGLRLIYYSQIVNDFQKGDIAEGYSVSREKKESFPLTVTSAQKNPTAFYLCASSARASGNYEQYFGPGTRLTVT.